This entry lists 12 T cell receptor beta chains sequenced from one sample in a study of T cell responses to AZD1222 COVID-19 vaccine. Here immunoSEQ multiplex PCR was the method, and the copy in TCRdb shows in-frame clones only, minus some. The sample consists of 120,000 or so clones, about 90% of them appearing once. The specimen comprised peripheral blood, sampled on day 0 of MenACWY control vaccination. These receptor sequences come from an adult in good health.

This sequence joins TRBV28 and TRBJ1-4; D is possibly TRBD1 (6 bases). V dropped 3 bases and J dropped 7 bases, with 12 bases sitting between them. Germline loops: CDR1 MDHEN, CDR2 SYDVKM. The CDR3 contains 14 residues. For the CDR3, the DNA is TGTGCCAGCAGTTTTGGTAGGGGGGGTGAAAAACTGTTTTTT. As protein: CASSFGRGGEKLFF. Full variable domain (outside the CDR3, taken from reference TRBV28 and TRBJ1-4): DVKVTQSSRYLVKRTGEKVFLECVQDMDHENMFWYRQDPGLGLRLIYFSYDVKMKEKGDIPEGYSVSREKKERFSLILESASTNQTSMYLCASSFGRGGEKLFFGSGTQLSVL.

The chain recombines TRBV30 with TRBJ2-3; D might be TRBD1 or TRBD2, each matching 5 bases. Trimming took 1 base from V and 0 from J, leaving 5 bases between them. This CDR3 comprises 13 residues. CDR1 is GTSNPN and CDR2 is SVGIG in the germline V gene (reference sequence). CDR3 nucleotides: TGTGCCTGGAGTGGGGGGAGCACAGATACGCAGTATTTT. It encodes CAWSGGSTDTQYF.

V and J are TRBV2 and TRBJ2-7, with D possibly matching TRBD1 (6 bases). Trimming stripped 0 bases from V and 2 bases from J, with 11 bases between. From germline, CDR1 is SNHLY and CDR2 FYNNEI. CDR3 size: 15 residues. The CDR3 protein is CASSEATGVTYEQYF. In DNA, the CDR3 is TGTGCCAGCAGTGAAGCGACAGGAGTCACCTACGAGCAGTACTTC.

The CDR3 protein is CASSSRGGGQETQYF. The CDR3 DNA is TGTGCCAGCAGCTCGAGGGGCGGGGGCCAAGAGACCCAGTACTTC. This sequence joins TRBV7-2 and TRBJ2-5; 7 bases map to TRBD2. Germline V gives CDR1 SGHTA, CDR2 FQGNSA. The trim removed 4 bases at V and 1 base at J, leaving 6 bases unmatched. CDR3 length equals 15 residues.

The chain is built from TRBV19 and TRBJ2-2; 9 nucleotides line up with TRBD1. In germline, CDR1 is LNHDA, CDR2 SQIVND (reference sequence). The CDR3 extends over 16 amino acids. The V gene end was trimmed by 6 bases and the J gene end by 6 bases; junction bases not matched to a gene: 11. DNA of the CDR3: TGTGCCAGTAGCCCTAGGACAGGGGTTTGGGCCGGGGAGCTGTTTTTT. This sequence encodes CASSPRTGVWAGELFF.

The chain carries TRBV11-3 and TRBJ1-3; D remains ambiguous. This CDR3 region has 14 residues. Trimming pared 8 bases from V and 0 bases from J, leaving 11 bases between. The germline V gene has CDR1 SGHNT and CDR2 YENEEA. Here the CDR3 reads CASSGRNSGNTIYF. CDR3 bases: TGTGCCAGCTCCGGGAGGAACTCTGGAAACACCATATATTTT.

A single count supports this clone. The rearrangement uses TRBV28 and TRBJ1-2; 8 bases agree with TRBD1. This CDR3 spans 18 amino acids. CDR1 and CDR2 from the germline V gene are MDHEN and SYDVKM. The V gene end was trimmed by 6 bases and the J gene end by 4 bases; junction bases not matched to a gene: 19. The CDR3 reads CASRLTTQGALSLYGYTF. CDR3 coding DNA: TGTGCCAGCAGACTTACTACGCAGGGGGCCTTAAGCCTCTATGGCTACACCTTC.

The chain has TRBV24-1 and TRBJ2-1, with D perhaps matching TRBD2 (5 bases). The CDR3 is made up of 13 amino acids. The V end was cut by 9 bases, the J end by 8 bases, with 16 bases between. The germline V gene encodes CDR1 KGHDR and CDR2 SFDVKD. CDR3 nucleotide sequence: TGTGCCACCTCGGACGGGATTGTATATGAGCAGTTCTTC. This codes for CATSDGIVYEQFF.

V usage is TRBV21-1 and J usage is TRBJ2-1; the D segment call TRBD2 is taken from the table without a DNA check. TRBV21-1 is an annotated pseudogene. The CDR3 length is 15 residues. CDR3 loop: CASSKGGLADNEQFF. The CDR3, as DNA: TGTGCCAGCAGCAAGGGTGGACTAGCGGACAATGAGCAGTTCTTC.

This clone occurred once. The chain employs TRBV10-3 and TRBJ1-3, with D unresolved. The CDR3 runs 15 residues. V dropped 6 bases and J dropped 0 bases, with 12 bases sitting between them. Germline lookup yields CDR1 ENHRY and CDR2 SYGVKD. CDR3 region: CAIRSSGYSGNTIYF. CDR3 nucleotide sequence: TGTGCCATCAGAAGCAGCGGTTACTCTGGAAACACCATATATTTT.

This rearrangement joins TRBV27 to TRBJ2-6, with D hard to call. V lost 5 bases, J lost 0 bases, and 8 bases lay in between. Germline V lookup: CDR1 MNHEY, CDR2 SMNVEV (reference sequence). The CDR3 runs 15 residues. CDR3 region: CASSPMGSGANVLTF. DNA of the CDR3: TGTGCCAGCAGTCCCATGGGCTCTGGGGCCAACGTCCTGACTTTC.

The rearrangement joins TRBV11-2 to TRBJ2-1; D may be TRBD1 or TRBD2 (6 bases each). The V end lost 5 bases, the J end lost 1 base, and 12 bases lay between the germline ends. Germline V gene lookup returns CDR1 SGHAT and CDR2 FQNNGV. This CDR3 region has 15 residues. Here the CDR3 DNA reads TGTGCCAGCAGCGTCCAGGGGAGGTCCTACAATGAGCAGTTCTTC. It encodes CASSVQGRSYNEQFF.